This TCR beta chain was sequenced during a study of shared clonotypes between healthy human individuals. Profiling relied on immunoSEQ multiplex PCR, and the TCRdb table lists in-frame clones only, not all of them. The sample consists of about 2.3 million clones, about nine tenths of them appearing once. Broader study findings: Naive CD4 clonotype sharing across a handful of donors was 4% to 5.5%.

About this clone: Its antigen remains unknown.

Germline-derived CDR1 and CDR2 are SGDLS and YYNGEE. The CDR3 length is 13 residues. V was pared by 5 bases and J by 1 base, with 9 bases between. V gene TRBV9 combines with J gene TRBJ1-1; no clear D gene. The receptor was derived from a man between 18 and 29 years old in good health. Some clones in this sample may be carry-over from other donors' samples. Sample: naive CD4+ T cells from PBMCs. This sample's subset: CD45RA+ positively selected. For the CDR3, the DNA is TGTGCCAGCAGGGGAAGCACGAACACTGAAGCTTTCTTT. As protein: CASRGSTNTEAFF.